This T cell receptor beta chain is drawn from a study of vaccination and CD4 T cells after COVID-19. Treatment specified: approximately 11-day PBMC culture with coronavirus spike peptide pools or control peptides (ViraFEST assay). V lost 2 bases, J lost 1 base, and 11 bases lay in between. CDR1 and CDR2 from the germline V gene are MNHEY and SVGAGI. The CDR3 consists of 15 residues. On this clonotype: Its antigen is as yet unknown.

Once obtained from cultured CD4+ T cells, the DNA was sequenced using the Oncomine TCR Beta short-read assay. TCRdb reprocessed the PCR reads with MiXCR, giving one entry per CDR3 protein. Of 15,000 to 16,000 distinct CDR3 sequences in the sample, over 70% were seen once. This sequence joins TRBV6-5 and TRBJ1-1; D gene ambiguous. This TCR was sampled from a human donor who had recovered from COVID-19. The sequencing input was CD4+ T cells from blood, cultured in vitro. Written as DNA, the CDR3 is TGTGCCAGCAGTTACCTCGGGGAAGGGAACACTGAAGCTTTCTTT. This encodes CASSYLGEGNTEAFF.